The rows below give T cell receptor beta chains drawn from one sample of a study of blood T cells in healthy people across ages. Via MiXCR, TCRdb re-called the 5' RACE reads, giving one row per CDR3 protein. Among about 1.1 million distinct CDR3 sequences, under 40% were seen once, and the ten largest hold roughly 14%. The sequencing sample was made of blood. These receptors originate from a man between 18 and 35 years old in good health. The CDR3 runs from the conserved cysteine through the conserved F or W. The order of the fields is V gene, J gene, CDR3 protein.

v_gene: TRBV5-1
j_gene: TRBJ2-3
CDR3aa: CASSLAAGDGDTQYF

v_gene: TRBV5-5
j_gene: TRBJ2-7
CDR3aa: CASSSRQNTYEQYF

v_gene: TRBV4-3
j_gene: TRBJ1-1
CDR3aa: CASSQGAHRAEAFF

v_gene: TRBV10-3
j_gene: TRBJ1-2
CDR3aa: CAISEGVRDYGYTF

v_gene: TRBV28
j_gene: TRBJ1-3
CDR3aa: CASSPGQVSGNTIYF

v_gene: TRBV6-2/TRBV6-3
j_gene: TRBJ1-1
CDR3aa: CASRFDRTAPGAFF

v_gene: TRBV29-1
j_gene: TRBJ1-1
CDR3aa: CSVDGQRNTEAFF

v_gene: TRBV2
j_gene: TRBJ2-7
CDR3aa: CASSGGLLAGNEQYF

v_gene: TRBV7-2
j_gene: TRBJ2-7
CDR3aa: CASSSTAGPFGQYF

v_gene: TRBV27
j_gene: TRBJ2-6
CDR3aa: CASSFRTYDPSGANVLTF

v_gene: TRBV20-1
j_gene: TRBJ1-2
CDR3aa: CSAIPPRDSTNYGYTF

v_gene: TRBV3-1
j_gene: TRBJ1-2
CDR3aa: CASSQVARGSGYTF

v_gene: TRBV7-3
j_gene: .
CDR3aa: CASSMTPVETQYF

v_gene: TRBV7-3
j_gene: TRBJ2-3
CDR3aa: CASSVSSGTDTQYF

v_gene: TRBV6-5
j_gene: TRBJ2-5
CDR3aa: CASSCGRTGGEQYF

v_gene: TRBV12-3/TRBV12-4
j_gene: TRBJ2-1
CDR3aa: CASSLGGAAEQFF

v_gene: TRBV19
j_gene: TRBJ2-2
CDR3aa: CASSPRDRRNTGELFF

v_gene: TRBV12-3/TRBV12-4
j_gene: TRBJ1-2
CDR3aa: CASSSTDSTYGYTF

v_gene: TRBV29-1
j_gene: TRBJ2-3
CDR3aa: CSAKTSGGTGTQYF

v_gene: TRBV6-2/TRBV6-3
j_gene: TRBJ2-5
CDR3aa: CASSTVQETQYF

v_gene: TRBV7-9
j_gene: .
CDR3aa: CASSVVWGAGTQYF

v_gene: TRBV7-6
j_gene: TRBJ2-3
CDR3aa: CASTKQGYATDTQYF

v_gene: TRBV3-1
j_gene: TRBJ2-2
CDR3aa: CASSPSGTGLTGELFF

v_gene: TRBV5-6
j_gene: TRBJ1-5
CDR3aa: CASSLNQTGQNPPQHF

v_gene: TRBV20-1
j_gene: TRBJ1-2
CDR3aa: CSAAPGDSYGYTF

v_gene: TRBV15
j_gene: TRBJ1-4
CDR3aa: CATRYRAGTNEKLFF

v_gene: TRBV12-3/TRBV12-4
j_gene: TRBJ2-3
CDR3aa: CASSALDTQYF

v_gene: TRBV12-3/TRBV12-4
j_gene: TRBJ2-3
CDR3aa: CASSFEGLEGVTDTQYF

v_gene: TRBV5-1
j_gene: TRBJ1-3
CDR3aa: CASSLEGQGGNTIYF

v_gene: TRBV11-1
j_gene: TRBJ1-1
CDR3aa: CASSLMRGTNTEAFF

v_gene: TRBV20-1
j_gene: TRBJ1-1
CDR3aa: CSASLQENTEAFF

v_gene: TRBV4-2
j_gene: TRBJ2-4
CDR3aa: CASSQASPKNIQYF

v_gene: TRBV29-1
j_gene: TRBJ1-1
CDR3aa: CSVLGGGGAFF

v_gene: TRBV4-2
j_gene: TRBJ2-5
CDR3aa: CASSQRDGVFQETQYF